The 11 T cell receptor beta chains below were found in one sample sequenced in a study of cytomegalovirus exposure and HLA in healthy donors. This PCR relied on a set of 60 Vbeta primers and 13 Jbeta primers. The table came from immunoSEQ multiplex PCR; TCRdb's copy has only in-frame clones and leaves some out. The sample carries approximately 200,000 clones, almost 85% recorded once. The source material was PBMCs. The receptors derive from a boy aged 5-17 years in good health and CMV-seronegative.

CDR3 bases: TGTGCCAGCAGTTGGGGGGGCCTCACCGGGGAGCTGTTTTTT. This codes for CASSWGGLTGELFF. This chain links TRBV6-6 with TRBJ2-2, with D possibly TRBD2 on 7 matching bases. This CDR3 region has 14 residues. Germline CDR1 is MNHNY and CDR2 is SVGAGI (reference sequence). V was clipped by 4 bases and J by 4 bases, with 10 bases between them.

This clone was seen more than once but under ten times. The V call is TRBV10-2, the J call TRBJ1-1, with a weak D call TRBD1 (5 bases). CDR3 size: 14 residues. V lost 7 bases and J 0 bases, leaving 12 bases between the germline ends. Germline V gene data show CDR1 as WSHSY and CDR2 as SAAADI. The CDR3 nucleotides read TGCGCCAGCATTAAAGACAGCATGAACACTGAAGCTTTCTTT. Its protein is CASIKDSMNTEAFF.

The V gene is TRBV30, the J gene TRBJ1-2; no reliable D call. In germline, CDR1 is GTSNPN, CDR2 SVGIG (reference sequence). The CDR3 consists of 17 residues. The V gene lost 1 base and the J gene lost 3 bases, with 21 bases spanning the gap. This CDR3 is CAWSGSTTRRVDYGYTF. DNA for the CDR3: TGTGCCTGGAGTGGGTCTACGACACGGCGGGTCGACTATGGCTACACCTTC.

This clone has more than one count but fewer than ten. The J gene is TRBJ1-4, the V gene TRBV4-3; 10 bases are shared with TRBD1. The CDR3 contains 16 residues. Per the germline V gene, CDR1 is LGHNA and CDR2 is YSLEER. V dropped 1 base and J dropped 8; count of bases not matched to a gene: 7. The CDR3 is CASSQGKGTGEEKLFF. CDR3 nucleotides: TGCGCCAGCAGCCAAGGGAAAGGGACAGGGGAAGAAAAACTGTTTTTT.

The chain is built from TRBV9 and TRBJ2-2; D call uncertain. Germline V gives CDR1 SGDLS, CDR2 YYNGEE. CDR3 length equals 12 residues. Trimming cost V 7 bases and J 1 base, with 5 bases left between them. CDR3 sequence: CASARNTGELFF. The CDR3 bases are TGTGCCAGCGCGAGGAACACCGGGGAGCTGTTTTTT.

Note on this clone: The sample carries other DNA sequences with the same CDR3. The chain combines TRBV9 with TRBJ1-3; D is unresolved. CDR3 length: 13 amino acids. Germline-derived CDR1 and CDR2 are SGDLS and YYNGEE. V lost 5 bases and J lost 1, with 7 bases in between. CDR3 region: CASSPGSGNTIYF. For the CDR3, the DNA is TGTGCCAGCAGTCCCGGGTCTGGAAACACCATATATTTT. The full variable domain, in which reference TRBV9 and TRBJ1-3 provide the parts outside the CDR3, is DSGVTQTPKHLITATGQRVTLRCSPRSGDLSVYWYQQSLDQGLQFLIQYYNGEERAKGNILERFSAQQFPDLHSELNLSSLELGDSALYFCASSPGSGNTIYFGEGSWLTVV.

This chain links TRBV9 with TRBJ1-2, with 7 nucleotides matching TRBD1. CDR3 length: 15 residues. Losses at the gene ends were 2 bases for V and 8 bases for J; bases not matched to a gene: 12. The V gene's germline CDR1 is SGDLS and CDR2 YYNGEE. Here the CDR3 reads CASSVGTVPLEGYTF. The CDR3 region has the DNA TGTGCCAGCAGCGTTGGGACAGTCCCTTTAGAAGGCTACACCTTC.

The CDR3 loop is CASSLDRSQPQHF. The CDR3 DNA is TGTGCCAGCAGCTTAGATAGGAGCCAGCCCCAGCATTTT. V usage is TRBV7-8 and J usage is TRBJ1-5; D unresolved. The V gene's germline CDR1 is SGHVS and CDR2 FQNEAQ. The germline V and J ends were trimmed by 1 base and 7 bases, with 8 bases remaining between them. The CDR3 is 13 amino acids. The full variable domain, in which reference TRBV7-8 and TRBJ1-5 provide the parts outside the CDR3, is GAGVSQSPRYKVAKRGQDVALRCDPISGHVSLFWYQQALGQGPEFLTYFQNEAQLDKSGLPSDRFFAERPEGSVSTLKIQRTQQEDSAVYLCASSLDRSQPQHFGDGTRLSIL.

The chain uses TRBV27 and TRBJ2-7; D is perhaps TRBD2 (6 bases). Trimming shortened V by 6 bases and J by 1 base, and 7 bases separated the two germline ends. This CDR3 contains 12 residues. The germline V gene encodes CDR1 MNHEY and CDR2 SMNVEV (reference sequence). CDR3 DNA sequence: TGTGCCAGCAGGGAGGGGTCCTACGAGCAGTACTTC. Its translation: CASREGSYEQYF.

For the CDR3, the DNA is TGTGCCAGCAGCCCCGGACGGGAGAACACTGAAGCTTTCTTT. Amino acids: CASSPGRENTEAFF. The chain has TRBV7-3 and TRBJ1-1; unclear D gene. V was shortened by 5 bases and J by 1 base, with 11 bases between the two germline ends. The CDR3 runs to 14 residues. Germline loops: CDR1 SGHTA, CDR2 FQGTGA.

This clone was seen only once. The V gene is TRBV5-4, the J gene TRBJ1-1; D is ambiguous. The CDR3 covers 12 residues. With 3 bases removed from V and 2 bases from J, the gap between germline ends came to 5 bases. Germline-derived CDR1 and CDR2 are SGHNT and YYREEE (reference sequence). This CDR3 is CASSYSNTEAFF. For the CDR3, the DNA is TGTGCCAGCAGCTACTCTAACACTGAAGCTTTCTTT. The variable domain in full, with the rest retrieved from reference TRBV5-4 and TRBJ1-1, is ETGVTQSPTHLIKTRGQQVTLRCSSQSGHNTVSWYQQALGQGPQFIFQYYREEENGRGNFPPRFSGLQFPNYSSELNVNALELDDSALYLCASSYSNTEAFFGQGTRLTVV.